Listed below are T cell receptor beta chains from one sample, sequenced in a study of shared clonotypes between healthy human individuals. Data came from immunoSEQ multiplex PCR; TCRdb stores just in-frame clones and leaves some out. Of hundreds of thousands of clones in the sample, 90% to 97% were seen once. What was sequenced was naive CD8+ T cells sorted from blood. The source is a woman aged 25-40 years in good health. The CDR3 runs from the conserved cysteine through the conserved F or W. The D gene is left open where the match is weak. Size is stated for part of the rows, as once, few or many counts, or as a class when the clone is expanded.

CDR3 length	clone size	D gene	V gene	J gene	CDR3 protein	CDR3 DNA
12	.	.	TRBV30	TRBJ2-7	CAWSSGAYEQYF	TGTGCCTGGAGTTCCGGGGCCTACGAGCAGTACTTC
16	.	TRBD2	TRBV6-5	TRBJ2-1	CASSYGGEGFYNEQFF	TGTGCCAGCAGTTACGGAGGGGAGGGCTTCTACAATGAGCAGTTCTTC
14	.	.	TRBV19	TRBJ2-7	CASSIGGAGYEQYF	TGTGCCAGTAGTATCGGCGGGGCAGGCTACGAGCAGTACTTC
14	.	.	TRBV28	TRBJ2-7	CASSSRTVNYEQYF	TGTGCCAGCAGTTCCCGGACTGTTAACTACGAGCAGTACTTC
18	.	.	TRBV9	TRBJ2-2	CASSYQAIGDEHTGELFF	TGTGCCAGCAGCTACCAGGCTATCGGGGACGAGCACACCGGGGAGCTGTTTTTT
13	.	.	TRBV9	TRBJ2-7	CASSVDGNYEQYF	TGTGCCAGCAGCGTGGACGGAAACTACGAGCAGTACTTC
16	.	.	TRBV28	TRBJ1-3	CASSLVGESPGNTIYF	TGTGCCAGCAGTTTAGTAGGGGAGAGTCCTGGAAACACCATATATTTT
15	.	.	TRBV19	TRBJ2-7	CASSIEGGSTYEQYF	TGTGCCAGTAGTATTGAGGGGGGGAGTACGTACGAGCAGTACTTC
14	.	.	TRBV6-5	TRBJ1-2	CASSYGEGLYGYTF	TGTGCCAGCAGTTACGGGGAGGGCCTCTATGGCTACACCTTC
16	.	TRBD1	TRBV27	TRBJ1-1	CASSLGPGTANTEAFF	TGTGCCAGCAGTTTAGGGCCCGGGACAGCGAACACTGAAGCTTTCTTT
15	.	.	TRBV27	TRBJ2-1	CASRWTASSYNEQFF	TGTGCCAGCAGATGGACAGCGAGCTCCTACAATGAGCAGTTCTTC
14	.	.	TRBV19	TRBJ2-7	CASSIRGISYEQYF	TGTGCCAGTAGTATCCGAGGGATCTCCTACGAGCAGTACTTC
17	once	TRBD2	TRBV2	TRBJ2-7	CASSDGTSGAVIYEQYF	TGTGCCAGCAGTGACGGCACTAGCGGGGCGGTGATCTACGAGCAGTACTTC
15	.	TRBD1	TRBV6-5	TRBJ2-3	CASSYATGSHDTQYF	TGTGCCAGCAGTTATGCGACAGGGAGTCACGATACGCAGTATTTT
14	.	.	TRBV5-1	TRBJ1-5	CASSFDGANQPQHF	TGCGCCAGCAGCTTCGACGGTGCCAATCAGCCCCAGCATTTT
14	.	TRBD1	TRBV30	TRBJ1-1	CAWRLTGVSTEAFF	TGTGCCTGGAGACTGACAGGGGTTAGCACTGAAGCTTTCTTT
11	.	.	TRBV29-1	TRBJ2-2	CSVANTGELFF	TGCAGCGTTGCAAACACCGGGGAGCTGTTTTTT
13	.	.	TRBV10-2	TRBJ2-7	CASSWGTIYEQYF	TGCGCCAGCAGTTGGGGGACCATCTACGAGCAGTACTTC
13	.	.	TRBV5-8	TRBJ2-5	CASSNGHGETQYF	TGTGCCAGCAGTAATGGACACGGCGAGACCCAGTACTTC
14	.	.	TRBV27	TRBJ2-7	CASSFSLATYEQYF	TGTGCCAGCAGTTTTTCCCTAGCCACCTACGAGCAGTACTTC
16	.	TRBD2	TRBV6-5	TRBJ2-7	CASSCPTSGILYEQYF	TGTGCCAGCAGTTGTCCGACTAGCGGGATTCTGTACGAGCAGTACTTC
13	.	.	TRBV10-1	TRBJ1-1	CASSEKGSTEAFF	TGCGCCAGCAGTGAGAAAGGTAGCACTGAAGCTTTCTTT
14	.	.	TRBV7-3	TRBJ2-1	CASSPGTYYNEQFF	TGTGCCAGCAGCCCCGGGACTTACTACAATGAGCAGTTCTTC
16	.	.	TRBV7-6	TRBJ2-2	CASSSSSVRVTGELFF	TGTGCCAGCAGCTCCAGTTCAGTCAGGGTCACCGGGGAGCTGTTTTTT
15	.	.	TRBV28	TRBJ1-4	CASRSSLDSNEKLFF	TGTGCCAGCAGAAGCTCGCTGGACAGTAATGAAAAACTGTTTTTT
13	.	.	TRBV10-3	TRBJ1-1	CAISEGVNTEAFF	TGTGCCATCAGTGAAGGCGTGAACACTGAAGCTTTCTTT
14	.	.	TRBV9	TRBJ1-1	CASSVGGGGTEAFF	TGTGCCAGCAGCGTAGGTGGAGGGGGAACTGAAGCTTTCTTT
17	.	TRBD1	TRBV2	TRBJ1-5	CASSHAQGAGIYQPQHF	TGTGCCAGCAGTCATGCACAGGGGGCAGGGATTTATCAGCCCCAGCATTTT
14	.	TRBD1	TRBV27	TRBJ2-7	CASSLKGAVYEQYF	TGTGCCAGCAGTTTAAAGGGGGCCGTTTACGAGCAGTACTTC
17	.	.	TRBV11-1	TRBJ1-1	CASSFGRKKGGQTEAFF	TGTGCCAGCAGCTTTGGGAGGAAGAAGGGTGGTCAAACTGAAGCTTTCTTT
11	.	.	TRBV28	TRBJ1-2	CASSLADGYTF	TGTGCCAGCAGTTTAGCTGATGGCTACACCTTC
13	.	.	TRBV7-2	TRBJ1-1	CASSLEEHTEAFF	TGTGCCAGCAGCTTAGAGGAACACACTGAAGCTTTCTTT
12	.	.	TRBV5-1	TRBJ2-1	CASSPDGGEQFF	TGCGCCAGCAGCCCAGATGGGGGGGAGCAGTTCTTC
15	.	TRBD1	TRBV27	TRBJ2-3	CASSQSGTGADTQYF	TGTGCCAGCAGTCAATCCGGGACAGGGGCGGATACGCAGTATTTT
16	.	.	TRBV28	TRBJ2-1	CASSFLGSSSYNEQFF	TGTGCCAGCAGTTTTCTCGGGTCGAGCTCCTACAATGAGCAGTTCTTC
14	.	.	TRBV11-2	TRBJ2-1	CASSLLSRDNEQFF	TGTGCCAGCAGCTTACTTAGCCGGGACAATGAGCAGTTCTTC
13	.	.	TRBV27	TRBJ2-7	CASGRGPTYEQYF	TGTGCCAGCGGCAGGGGACCGACCTACGAGCAGTACTTC
12	.	.	TRBV4-1	TRBJ2-2	CASSQDQRELFF	TGCGCCAGCAGCCAAGATCAGCGGGAGCTGTTTTTT
12	.	.	TRBV30	TRBJ2-7	CAWSEIEWEQYF	TGTGCCTGGAGTGAGATAGAGTGGGAGCAGTACTTC
16	.	.	TRBV14	TRBJ2-5	CASSQAWQGGEETQYF	TGTGCCAGCAGCCAGGCGTGGCAGGGGGGGGAAGAGACCCAGTACTTC
14	.	TRBD2	TRBV13	TRBJ2-7	CASSPPGLTYEQYF	TGTGCCAGCAGCCCCCCGGGACTAACCTACGAGCAGTACTTC
15	.	.	TRBV27	TRBJ2-6	CASKRLNSGANVLTF	TGTGCCAGTAAACGACTGAACTCTGGGGCCAACGTCCTGACTTTC